This T cell receptor beta chain was documented in a study of monozygotic twins with cystic fibrosis. Study observations and caveats: J usage was most co-twin-similar in 8 of 16 pairs, V in 13. Unrelated CF individuals shared fewer identical clonotypes than monozygotic CF twins.

TCRdb's table, derived via immunoSEQ multiplex PCR, lists solely in-frame clones and lacks some. The table lists 30,000 to 35,000 clones, approximately 67% of them singletons, with approximately 0.79% in the top ten. Only one count was recorded for this clone. Its specificity is unknown. The CDR3 has 15 amino acids. Germline CDR1 KGHSH, CDR2 LQKENI. Trimming shortened V by 6 bases and J by 2 bases, and 14 bases separated the two germline ends. Material for sequencing was blood. This sequence originates from a girl aged 10-17 years with cystic fibrosis. V is TRBV18 and J is TRBJ2-1; D is possibly TRBD2 (6 bases). The CDR3 is CASSPRGAPYNEQFF. CDR3 nucleotide sequence: TGTGCCAGCTCTCCGCGCGGGGCCCCCTACAATGAGCAGTTCTTC. Complete variable domain (other parts from reference TRBV18 and TRBJ2-1): NAGVMQNPRHLVRRRGQEARLRCSPMKGHSHVYWYRQLPEEGLKFMVYLQKENIIDESGMPKERFSAEFPKEGPSILRIQQVVRGDSAAYFCASSPRGAPYNEQFFGPGTRLTVL.